This T cell receptor beta chain was observed in a study of memory CD4+ T cells and cytomegalovirus serostatus. The study, taken as a whole, reports: CMV serostatus prediction reached median AUC approximately 0.95, or 0.91 with US-trained model.

A note on this clone: No antigen is known for it.

The sort gate was single viable CD3+CD4+CD8-CD45RO+ cells for memory CD4+ T cells. Donors' CMV status reflects serum IgG against pp150, pp28, p38, p52. After thawing, CD4+ T cells were positively selected. Germline trimming cut 0 bases from V and 1 base from J; bases unmatched to any gene: 3. This CDR3 comprises 15 residues. Germline CDR1 and CDR2: SGHRS and YFSETQ. Original handling: After removing out-of-frame reads, under 2.5 million distinct TCRbeta sequences remained. Some clones are missing from TCRdb's copy, which holds only in-frame ones; the method was immunoSEQ multiplex PCR. V and J calls and clone size are copied from that table; D and trimming were computed from the DNA. The data hold 75,000 to 90,000 clones, with approximately 80% observed a single time.

The sequenced sample consisted of memory CD4+ T cells from blood. The rearrangement joins TRBV5-1 to TRBJ2-7; 8 bases align to TRBD2. This sequence originates from an adult in good health and CMV-seronegative. Here the CDR3 reads CASSLEAGDSYEQYF. CDR3 DNA sequence: TGCGCCAGCAGCTTGGAAGCGGGGGATTCCTACGAGCAGTACTTC.